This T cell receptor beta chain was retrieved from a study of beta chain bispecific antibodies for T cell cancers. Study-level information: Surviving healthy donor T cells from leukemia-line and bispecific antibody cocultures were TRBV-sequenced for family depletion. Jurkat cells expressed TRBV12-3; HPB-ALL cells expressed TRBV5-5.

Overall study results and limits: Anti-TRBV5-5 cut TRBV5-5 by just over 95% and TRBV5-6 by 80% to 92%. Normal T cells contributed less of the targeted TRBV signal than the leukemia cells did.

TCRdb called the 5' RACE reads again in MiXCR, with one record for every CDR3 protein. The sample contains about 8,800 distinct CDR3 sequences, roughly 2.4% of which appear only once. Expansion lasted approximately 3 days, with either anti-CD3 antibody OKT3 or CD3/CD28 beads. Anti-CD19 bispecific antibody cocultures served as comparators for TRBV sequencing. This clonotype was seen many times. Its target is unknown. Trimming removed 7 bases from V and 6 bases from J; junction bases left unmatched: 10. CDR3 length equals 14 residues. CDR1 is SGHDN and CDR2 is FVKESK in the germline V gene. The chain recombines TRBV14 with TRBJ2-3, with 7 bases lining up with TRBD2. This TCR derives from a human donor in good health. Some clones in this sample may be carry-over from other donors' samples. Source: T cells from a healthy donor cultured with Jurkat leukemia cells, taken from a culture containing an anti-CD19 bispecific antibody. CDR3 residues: CASKRGSNADTQYF. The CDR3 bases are TGTGCCAGCAAGCGGGGCTCAAACGCCGATACGCAGTATTTT.